This paragraph reports one T cell receptor beta chain. These data are taken from a study of shared clonotypes between healthy human individuals. TCRdb's copy holds only in-frame clones and misses some; the assay was immunoSEQ multiplex PCR. The table includes under 2.5 million clones, around 93% detected once. The germline V gene encodes CDR1 ENHRY and CDR2 SYGVKD. V was shortened by 3 bases and J by 2 bases, with 7 bases between the two germline ends. The CDR3 spans 14 residues. The receptor was derived from a man younger than 35 in good health. Some clones in this sample may be carry-over from other donors' samples. V and J are TRBV10-3 and TRBJ2-2; D is ambiguous. Sequencing used naive CD4+ T cells from PBMCs. Subset given: CD45RA+ positively selected. CDR3 region: CAISEDLNTGELFF. As DNA, the CDR3 is TGTGCCATCAGTGAAGACCTAAACACCGGGGAGCTGTTTTTT.